The clone carrying this TCR beta chain was detected only once. Germline V gives CDR1 MGHDK, CDR2 SYGVNS. The length of the CDR3 is 16 residues. Trimming removed 3 bases at V and 0 bases at J, with 12 bases between. The record originates from a study of OX40 agonist ivuxolimab in advanced cancers. This table comes from immunoSEQ multiplex PCR, and its TCRdb copy is limited to in-frame clones, with some not included. The sample includes roughly 70,000 clones, approximately 86% of them seen just once. The starting material was CD4+ or CD8+ T cells sorted from blood, obtained in a trial of the OX40 agonist ivuxolimab. This receptor was taken from an adult with an advanced solid tumor such as melanoma, head and neck, liver or kidney cancer. V and J are TRBV25-1 and TRBJ2-1, with D perhaps TRBD2 (6 bases). CDR3 nucleotides: TGTGCCAGCAGTGACGTTAGCGGTAGCTCCTACAATGAGCAGTTCTTC. Translating it yields CASSDVSGSSYNEQFF.